This passage covers 24 T cell receptor beta chains from one sample sequenced in a study of metastatic and nonmetastatic thyroid tumors. Not a single patient had been given any form of treatment at any point before undergoing thyroid surgery. TCRdb called clones again from the PCR reads with MiXCR. The sample carries roughly 29,000 clones, around 20% recorded once. Sequencing was performed on blood. These TCRs come from a female donor with papillary thyroid cancer or a benign thyroid nodule (not recorded which). Some clones in this sample may be carry-over from other donors' samples.

This clone was observed many times. The gene calls are TRBV7-6 and TRBJ2-1, with D perhaps matching TRBD2 (5 bases). V was clipped by 5 bases and J by 9 bases, with 17 bases between them. The CDR3 length is 14 residues. The germline V gene encodes CDR1 SGHVS and CDR2 FNYEAQ. The CDR3 sequence is CASSLGLSIAEQFF. CDR3 bases: TGTGCCAGCAGCCTAGGACTCAGTATAGCTGAGCAGTTCTTC.

There are a few counts of this clone. This sample also contains other DNA sequences that code for the same CDR3. The chain joins TRBV28 to TRBJ2-7; no reliable D call. CDR1 and CDR2 from the germline V gene are MDHEN and SYDVKM. Trimming stripped 6 bases from V and 4 bases from J, with 13 bases between. The CDR3 spans 13 residues. The CDR3 bases are TGTGCCAGCAGGAAAAATCGTGGATACGAGCAGTACTTC. Protein sequence: CASRKNRGYEQYF.

In regard to this clone: A junction end diverges from the germline sequence, so it may reflect a read error. This chain uses TRBV24-1 with TRBJ2-2; D is tentatively TRBD1 or TRBD2 (5 bases each). Looked up from germline, CDR1 is KGHDR and CDR2 is SFDVKD. The CDR3 extends over 16 amino acids. The CDR3 sequence is CATRPHKGREHRGAGF. The CDR3, as DNA: TGTGCCACCAGACCCCATAAGGGACGAGAACACCGGGGAGCTGGTTTT.

This clone showed up many times. The rearrangement uses TRBV19 and TRBJ1-4, with D perhaps TRBD1 (6 bases). The V gene's germline CDR1 is LNHDA and CDR2 SQIVND (reference sequence). The germline V and J ends were trimmed by 1 base and 8 bases, with 14 bases remaining between them. CDR3 length: 15 amino acids. CDR3 in DNA: TGTGCCAGTAGTATAGGAGGGGGTGCGGCCGAAAAACTGTTTTTT. Its protein product is CASSIGGGAAEKLFF. Drawing the rest from reference TRBV19 and TRBJ1-4, the complete variable domain is DGGITQSPKYLFRKEGQNVTLSCEQNLNHDAMYWYRQDPGQGLRLIYYSQIVNDFQKGDIAEGYSVSREKKESFPLTVTSAQKNPTAFYLCASSIGGGAAEKLFFGSGTQLSVL.

The chain links TRBV15 to TRBJ2-1; TRBD1 aligns across 8 bases. From germline, CDR1 is LNHNV and CDR2 YYDKDF (reference sequence). Trimming at V came to 5 bases and at J to 6 bases, leaving 9 bases not matched to a gene. The CDR3 has 15 residues. The chain's CDR3 is CATSGGQEPFNEQFF. Here the CDR3 DNA reads TGTGCCACCAGCGGGGGACAGGAACCGTTCAATGAGCAGTTCTTC. Filled out from reference TRBV15 and TRBJ2-1, the complete variable domain reads DAMVIQNPRYQVTQFGKPVTLSCSQTLNHNVMYWYQQKSSQAPKLLFHYYDKDFNNEADTPDNFQSRRPNTSFCFLDIRSPGLGDTAMYLCATSGGQEPFNEQFFGPGTRLTVL.

This clone has a count of ten or more. The rearrangement joins TRBV12-3 or TRBV12-4 to TRBJ1-5; no clear D gene. The V and J ends lost 6 bases and 2 bases respectively, with 17 bases between them. The CDR3 length is 16 residues. This chain's CDR3 is CASSDSGSGRNQPQHF. Here the CDR3 DNA reads TGTGCCAGCAGCGATTCCGGATCGGGTCGCAATCAGCCCCAGCATTTT.

The chain links TRBV11-1 to TRBJ2-5; no clear D. V was cut by 4 bases and J by 5 bases, with 8 bases left in between. The CDR3 extends over 12 amino acids. Germline lookup yields CDR1 SGHAT and CDR2 FQDESV (reference sequence). CDR3 protein: CASSSAAETQYF. The CDR3, as DNA: TGTGCCAGCAGCTCTGCGGCTGAGACCCAGTACTTC. The full variable domain, its missing parts supplied by reference TRBV11-1 and TRBJ2-5, is EAEVAQSPRYKITEKSQAVAFWCDPISGHATLYWYRQILGQGPELLVQFQDESVVDDSQLPKDRFSAERLKGVDSTLKIQPAELGDSAMYLCASSSAAETQYFGPGTRLLVL.

There are many counts of this clone. The rearrangement links TRBV4-2 to TRBJ2-7; 11 bases align to TRBD1. This CDR3 is built from 14 residues. The V gene end was trimmed by 3 bases and the J gene end by 6 bases; junction bases not matched to a gene: 4. Germline V gives CDR1 LGHNA, CDR2 YNFKEQ. The CDR3 region is CASSQRDRGSEQYF. The CDR3 nucleotides read TGTGCCAGCAGCCAGAGGGACAGGGGGAGCGAGCAGTACTTC.

In its sample, this clone was seen many times. The chain has TRBV4-2 and TRBJ2-3, with D possibly matching TRBD2 (6 bases). The CDR3 is 17 amino acids. Per the germline V gene, CDR1 is LGHNA and CDR2 is YNFKEQ. V lost 5 bases and J lost 0, with 18 bases in between. DNA of the CDR3: TGTGCCAGCAGCGCCGACCCCGCGGGGACTAGCACAGATACGCAGTATTTT. The encoded protein is CASSADPAGTSTDTQYF.

This clone was found many times. A single base separates this from a much larger clone, so it may be a read error. The chain employs TRBV28 and TRBJ1-5; no reliable D call. Per germline, CDR1 MDHEN and CDR2 SYDVKM. Trimming cost V 3 bases and J 9 bases, with 6 bases left between them. The CDR3 runs 11 residues. The CDR3 reads CASSLERPQHF. CDR3 sequence (DNA): TGTGCCAGCAGTTTGGAACGGCCCCAGCATTTT.

This clone came up many times. The chain uses TRBV4-2 and TRBJ1-4; 7 positions agree with TRBD1. The V gene end was trimmed by 0 bases and the J gene end by 7 bases; junction bases not matched to a gene: 8. In germline, CDR1 is LGHNA, CDR2 YNFKEQ. This CDR3 spans 16 amino acids. The CDR3 DNA follows: TGTGCCAGCAGCCAAGAAGGGGGGGACAGTCCTGAAAAACTGTTTTTT. As protein: CASSQEGGDSPEKLFF.

This clone was picked up a small number of times. The chain uses TRBV10-2 and TRBJ2-1; D perhaps matches TRBD1 (5 bases). V lost 5 bases to trimming and J lost 6 bases, with 8 bases between them. This CDR3 spans 12 amino acids. Germline loops: CDR1 WSHSY, CDR2 SAAADI. The CDR3 nucleotides are TGCGCCAGCAGTCAAGGGGTCAATGAGCAGTTCTTC. Translation gives CASSQGVNEQFF.

J is TRBJ1-6 and V is TRBV5-1; D might be TRBD1 (5 bases). Germline V lookup: CDR1 SGHRS, CDR2 YFSETQ. V lost 3 bases, J lost 6 bases, and 13 bases lay in between. The CDR3 consists of 15 residues. Written as DNA, the CDR3 is TGCGCCAGCAGCTCTAACCGGGACGTTAATTCACCCCTCCACTTT. The encoded protein is CASSSNRDVNSPLHF.

This clone was seen only once. The chain joins TRBV20-1 to TRBJ2-7; possibly TRBD1 or TRBD2 for D (5 bases each). Trimming left V 0 bases short and J 2 bases short, with 11 bases between. The CDR3 is 14 residues long. Germline assignment: CDR1 DFQATT and CDR2 SNEGSKA (reference sequence). CDR3 loop: CSARDRGPAYEQYF. The CDR3 DNA reads TGCAGTGCTAGAGATCGGGGACCAGCCTACGAGCAGTACTTC.

The chain couples TRBV5-1 to TRBJ1-2; D possibly corresponds to TRBD1 (5 bases). V lost 2 bases to trimming and J lost 8 bases, with 16 bases between them. The CDR3 consists of 14 residues. Germline CDR1 and CDR2: SGHRS and YFSETQ. CDR3 DNA sequence: TGCGCCAGCAGCTTAGCCGGGACCACCGAAGGCTACACCTTC. Translating it yields CASSLAGTTEGYTF. The entire variable domain, with the rest obtained from reference TRBV5-1 and TRBJ1-2, is as follows: KAGVTQTPRYLIKTRGQQVTLSCSPISGHRSVSWYQQTPGQGLQFLFEYFSETQRNKGNFPGRFSGRQFSNSRSEMNVSTLELGDSALYLCASSLAGTTEGYTFGSGTRLTVV.

The chain combines TRBV11-1 with TRBJ1-6; D remains ambiguous. The CDR3 has 16 residues. Trimming stripped 5 bases from V and 2 bases from J, with 13 bases between. Germline V gives CDR1 SGHAT, CDR2 FQDESV (reference sequence). The CDR3 DNA reads as TGTGCCAGCAGCCCGGCATCGGAACCCTATAATTCACCCCTCCACTTT. Translation gives CASSPASEPYNSPLHF.

This clone showed up just once. This sequence joins TRBV5-1 and TRBJ2-1; D remains ambiguous. The V end was cut by 6 bases, the J end by 5 bases, with 9 bases between. CDR1 is SGHRS, CDR2 YFSETQ, per germline. CDR3 size: 12 residues. The CDR3 reads CASTREDNEQFF. The CDR3, as DNA: TGCGCCAGCACCAGAGAGGACAATGAGCAGTTCTTC.

This clone was picked up many times. V gene TRBV10-3 combines with J gene TRBJ1-1; weak D call: TRBD1 (5 bases). The CDR3 sequence is 15 residues long. Trimming left V 3 bases short and J 6 bases short, with 17 bases between. Germline V CDR1 and CDR2: ENHRY, SYGVKD. CDR3: CAISDNGAVHPEAFF. The CDR3 DNA sequence: TGTGCCATCAGTGACAATGGGGCCGTTCACCCTGAAGCTTTCTTT.

The rearrangement links TRBV9 to TRBJ1-1; D gene unclear. Trimming cost V 0 bases and J 1 base, with 7 bases left between them. Germline loops: CDR1 SGDLS, CDR2 YYNGEE. This CDR3 is built from 14 residues. CDR3 sequence: CASSVGSPNTEAFF. CDR3 in DNA: TGTGCCAGCAGCGTAGGTAGTCCGAACACTGAAGCTTTCTTT. The variable domain in full, with the rest retrieved from reference TRBV9 and TRBJ1-1, is DSGVTQTPKHLITATGQRVTLRCSPRSGDLSVYWYQQSLDQGLQFLIQYYNGEERAKGNILERFSAQQFPDLHSELNLSSLELGDSALYFCASSVGSPNTEAFFGQGTRLTVV.

This clone was seen at least ten times. This sequence joins TRBV7-9 and TRBJ1-2; D is perhaps TRBD1 (6 bases). The V and J ends lost 5 bases and 8 bases respectively, with 18 bases between them. From germline, CDR1 is SEHNR and CDR2 FQNEAQ (reference sequence). The CDR3 runs 14 residues. The CDR3 is CASSTSNRVDGYTF. The CDR3 DNA reads TGTGCCAGCAGCACCAGCAACAGGGTTGACGGCTACACCTTC.

This clone has at least ten counts. The J gene is TRBJ2-2, the V gene TRBV19; 8 bases fit TRBD1. This CDR3 contains 14 residues. CDR1 and CDR2 (germline): LNHDA, SQIVND (reference sequence). V lost 4 bases to trimming and J lost 6 bases; unmatched junction nucleotides: 4. CDR3 protein: CASSTGQEAGELFF. The CDR3 DNA sequence: TGTGCCAGTAGTACGGGACAGGAGGCCGGGGAGCTGTTTTTT.

This clone showed up many times. The chain has TRBV7-2 and TRBJ1-6; D gene unclear. V lost 5 bases, J lost 4 bases, and 6 bases lay in between. The CDR3 is made up of 13 amino acids. CDR1 and CDR2 from the germline V gene are SGHTA and FQGNSA. CDR3 coding DNA: TGTGCCAGCAGCCAATCTTATAATTCACCCCTCCACTTT. This sequence encodes CASSQSYNSPLHF.

At least ten counts were recorded for this clone. The chain combines TRBV5-1 with TRBJ1-3; D unclear. This CDR3 spans 15 amino acids. V was clipped by 3 bases and J by 0 bases, with 10 bases between them. Germline V gene lookup returns CDR1 SGHRS and CDR2 YFSETQ. The CDR3 nucleotides read TGCGCCAGCAGCTCCCGAGCAGGCTCTGGAAACACCATATATTTT. Translated, it gives CASSSRAGSGNTIYF.

The chain carries TRBV29-1 and TRBJ2-3; maybe TRBD2 (6 bases). The V and J ends lost 8 bases and 6 bases respectively, with 18 bases between them. The CDR3 has 13 amino acids. Per germline, CDR1 SQVTM and CDR2 ANQGSEA. The CDR3 is CSLETGGGDTQYF. CDR3 nucleotides: TGCAGCTTAGAAACAGGTGGGGGGGATACGCAGTATTTT.